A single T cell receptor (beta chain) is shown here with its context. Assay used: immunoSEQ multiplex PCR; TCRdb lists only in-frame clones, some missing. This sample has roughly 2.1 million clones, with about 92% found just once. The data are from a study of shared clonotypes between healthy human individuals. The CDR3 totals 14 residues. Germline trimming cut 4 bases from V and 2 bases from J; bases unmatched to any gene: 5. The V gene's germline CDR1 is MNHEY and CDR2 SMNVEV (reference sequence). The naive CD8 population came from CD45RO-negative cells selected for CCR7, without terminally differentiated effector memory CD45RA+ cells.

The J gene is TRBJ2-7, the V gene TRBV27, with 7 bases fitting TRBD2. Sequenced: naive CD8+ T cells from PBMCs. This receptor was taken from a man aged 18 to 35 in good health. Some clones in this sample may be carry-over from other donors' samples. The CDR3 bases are TGTGCCAGCAGTTCTGTAGCGGGCCCCTACGAGCAGTACTTC. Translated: CASSSVAGPYEQYF.